This T cell receptor beta chain originates from a study of B cell selection in AIRE deficiency (dated by TCRdb to about 2019). In the study overall: TCRbeta repertoires of sorted blood CD4+ conventional T cells and regulatory T cells were compared between AIRE-deficient patients and healthy controls. The TCR-sequenced cohort comprised about five AIRE-deficient APECED patients and about five healthy control donors.

The CDR1 and CDR2 encoded by the germline V gene (reference sequence) are SEHNR and FQNEAQ. V is clipped by 3 bases and J by 0 bases, and the sequence between their germline boundaries is 2 bases long. From the cysteine up to the phenylalanine, the CDR3 has a length of 12 residues. CDR3 DNA is the only sequence kept; it has 36 bases, read in frame from the first base. On this clone: Its antigen target is currently unknown. No quality values exist for individual bases; no much larger clone is one base distant.

TCRbeta chain sequencing was performed with the immunoSEQ platform. The published analysis was carried out like this. When Treg repertoires were pooled, patients gave about 5.6x10^4 distinct TCRbeta sequences, while healthy donors gave 9.56x10^4. Public Treg TCRbeta sequences were defined as those shared by two or more individuals and were then searched for in Tconv repertoires. Differences between groups were assessed by Mann-Whitney U tests with Bonferroni-Dunn correction in GraphPad Prism 7.03. TCRdb limited this immuneACCESS table to in-frame rearrangements with V and J called. A share of clones is missing; checked studies link under half to unresolved V genes, and the rest is unexplained. V and J calls and clone size come straight from that table; D and trimming were deduced from the DNA. For this sample the table gives roughly 18,000 clones, of which around 93% were detected only once. The ten largest account for 0.75% to 0.9% of the sample.

Regulatory T cells were sorted as CD4+CD25hiCD127low/negative cells. The healthy donors who provided the control samples were not related to the patients. Sorting of Tconv and Treg cells intended for TCRbeta sequencing was performed on a FACSAria flow cytometer. The sorted cells went into 5-ml round-bottom polystyrene tubes, and the dry cell pellets were then frozen at -80 degrees C until sequencing. What the research found in general, with its limitations: Among fewer than 4,500 shared Treg TCRbeta sequences, roughly 30% were shared exclusively by healthy donors and about 9.3% exclusively by patients, which suggests that Treg selection is less efficient in the absence of AIRE. Shorter CDR3s were found in shared Treg sequences, reflecting a bias toward rearrangements containing few non-templated nucleotide insertions. In terms of TCRBV gene usage, CDR3 length and TCR diversity, Tconv and Treg cells from AIRE-deficient patients looked similar to Tconv and Treg cells from healthy donors. Only TCRbeta chains were sequenced, and roughly 35% of shared healthy-donor Treg sequences were also present in healthy Tconv cells, possibly due to differing TCRalpha chains. Approximately 31% of Treg TCRbeta sequences shared among healthy donors appeared in patient Tconv cells, suggesting diversion of Treg-biased clones into the Tconv compartment.

Here the chain combines TRBV7-9 and TRBJ2-5; the D gene is unclear. The origin of this receptor is a human donor in good health. Material for sequencing was CD4+CD25+ Tregs sorted from PBMCs. The CDR3 has the sequence CASSLHQETQYF. The sequenced DNA is TGTGCCAGCAGCTTGCACCAAGAGACCCAGTACTTC.